The text below deals with one T cell receptor (beta chain). What it binds is not known. This sample was taken from a study of T cell responses to AZD1222 COVID-19 vaccine. General study results and limits: Recipients of AZD1222 seropositive at baseline numbered only five or six. In a largely white British group with more females than males, clonal diversity was possibly underestimated.

Data came from immunoSEQ multiplex PCR; TCRdb stores just in-frame clones and leaves some out. The data show 80,000 to 100,000 clones, around 90% seen once. Germline lookup yields CDR1 SGHKS and CDR2 YYEKEE (reference sequence). Unmatched junction bases numbered 7, after V lost 0 bases and J lost 2 bases. CDR3 size: 17 residues. The sequenced sample was peripheral blood, obtained on day 0 of MenACWY control vaccination. The receptor was derived from an adult in good health. This sequence joins TRBV5-5 and TRBJ1-1; 10 bases agree with TRBD1. The CDR3 here is CASSLGNGQGGNTEAFF. For the CDR3, the DNA is TGTGCCAGCAGCTTGGGAAACGGACAGGGGGGAAACACTGAAGCTTTCTTT.